This entry features one T cell receptor (beta chain) sequence. Which antigen it targets is not known. The record has no base qualities; no much larger clone is one base away. For this chain, trimming is 3 bases at the V end and 8 bases at the J end, and the number of junction bases without a gene match is 13. The germline V gene provides CDR1 SNHLY and CDR2 FYNNEI. From cysteine to phenylalanine, the CDR3 is 16 amino acids long. Only the CDR3 DNA is retained, 48 bases long and in frame from the first base. These data belong to a study of shared clonotypes between healthy human individuals (dated by TCRdb to the early 2020s). Regarding the research as a whole: A couple of women and a few men aged 18 to 49 years were included in the cohort. To increase sequencing depth and limit assay-specific biases, different laboratories used diverse techniques to prepare libraries and sequence TCR repertoires. Blood TCR repertoires of a handful of healthy adults were deeply sequenced to estimate repertoire size and the extent of clonotype sharing between individuals. Per donor, leukapheresis produced somewhere between about 0.85 and 10 billion PBMCs. For each donor, CD4 naive and CD4 memory were each given three plates, CD8 naive was given two plates, and CD8 memory was given one plate. The paper's findings and limits, for the study overall: Because the study included a small number of donors, the genetic and exposure-history diversity represented was limited. Compared with non-shared clonotypes, clonotypes shared by all four sorted-subset donors had higher generation probabilities. Naive subsets generally had larger estimated clonotype richness than memory subsets did. Approximately 4.8% of naive CD4, 3.5% of naive CD8, approximately 2.2% of memory CD4, and over 0.35% of memory CD8 clonotypes were shared across several donors. Even with the large sequencing depth, rarefaction of the sorted-subset datasets indicated that sequencing was incomplete. Pairwise subsampling indicated that sequencing depth was expected to affect the degree of clonotype sharing among donors. Sampling was restricted to blood, and TCR repertoires in tissue are likely to differ from TCR repertoires in blood.

The donors were healthy, HIV-negative adults with no recently reported acute infections or vaccinations. Every donor was a Caucasian adult living in Nashville, Tennessee, USA. Magnetic negative selection was used to enrich CD4+ T cells, after which naive cells were positively selected on CD45RA and the negative fraction became the memory subset. Blood was collected by leukapheresis, and PBMCs were isolated by Ficoll-Histopaque density gradient centrifugation and then cryopreserved in liquid nitrogen vapor phase. Analytical flow cytometry was used to check the purity and quantity of each magnetically sorted T cell population. From each sorted fraction, genomic DNA was isolated and quantified by UV absorbance on a Nanodrop 2000c. Using the deep immunoSEQ assay, TCR CDR3 regions were amplified from genomic DNA by multiplex PCR. For each cell subset, the extracted genomic DNA was distributed evenly across all wells of several immunoSEQ 96-well plates, and each plate served as one replicate. For sorted subsets, each replicate PCR was loaded with roughly 200 ng genomic DNA, equivalent to 30,000 or so T cell genomes. Purified libraries were measured with a Qubit 3.0 fluorometer, size-checked on a Bioanalyzer 2100, and measured again with the KAPA Library Quantification kit. Every immunoSEQ 96-well plate was sequenced on a dedicated single-read 150-cycle Illumina NextSeq 550 flow cell. Regarding the original processing steps: Because only junctional sequences without quality scores were contained in the immunoSEQ output, filtering matching that applied to full-length reads could not be performed. To assign V/J genes and CDR3, sequences were annotated against IMGT germline references using PyIR, a Python wrapper for IgBLAST v1.9. Reads with weak V/J assignments (E-value above 1e-6), missing CDR3, stop codons, out-of-frame junctions, or ambiguous translated residues were removed. V3J clonotypes were defined as sequences sharing the same inferred V gene, J gene, and CDR3 amino acid sequence. Percentage overlap between repertoires was computed as shared unique clonotypes divided by the size of the smaller repertoire. Richness of each repertoire was evaluated using RTK rarefaction, the Chao1 estimator, and Recon v2.1 estimates of unobserved clonotypes. OLGA was used to compute generation probabilities for all TCRbeta clonotypes that the gDNA method yielded from several donors. TCRdb obtained this table from immuneACCESS and retained in-frame rearrangements with V and J assigned. These tables miss some clones; where compared with another copy, unresolved V genes account for less than half of the shortfall, and the remainder is unexplained. V, J and clone size were drawn from that table, and D and trimming were deduced from the DNA. This sample comprises about 1.5 million clones, 96% of them detected only once. About 1% of the sample belongs to the ten largest clones.

Sequencing was performed on naive CD4+ T cells sorted from blood. Interpreted using the paper, the cell subset or site label stands for: CD45RA+ positively selected. The receptor was isolated from a man younger than 40 in good health. This receptor chain uses TRBV2 and TRBJ2-3; the junction holds 8 bases that match TRBD2. The DNA reads as follows: TGTGCCAGCAGTGAGCTGTTAGCGGGAAACGGCGCTACGCAGTATTTT. Its product reads: CASSELLAGNGATQYF.